The 26 T cell receptor beta chains below all came from one sample that was sequenced in a study of blood T cell repertoires in COVID-19. Sequencing used immunoSEQ multiplex PCR; TCRdb keeps in-frame clones, though not all of them. This repertoire shows 310,000 or so clones, 85% to 90% found once; its top ten account for about 1.7%. Sequencing was done on a sample of PBMCs or T cells enriched from blood (not recorded which). The receptor source for this set is a woman under 30 with acute COVID-19.

The chain's CDR3 is CAWSPSRLAGDNEQFF. The CDR3 nucleotides read TGTGCCTGGAGTCCTTCGAGACTAGCGGGAGACAATGAGCAGTTCTTC. The chain is built from TRBV30 and TRBJ2-1; 12 positions match TRBD2. The CDR3 sequence is 16 residues long. The ends lost 2 bases at V and 5 bases at J; junction bases unmatched: 7. Per germline, CDR1 GTSNPN and CDR2 SVGIG (reference sequence).

The chain uses TRBV19 and TRBJ1-1; 8 positions agree with TRBD1. The ends lost 6 bases at V and 0 bases at J; junction bases unmatched: 9. The CDR3 length is 16 residues. Germline lookup yields CDR1 LNHDA and CDR2 SQIVND (reference sequence). The CDR3 reads CASRDQGAMMNTEAFF. CDR3 in DNA: TGTGCCAGTAGAGACCAGGGGGCGATGATGAACACTGAAGCTTTCTTT. The full variable domain, in which reference TRBV19 and TRBJ1-1 provide the parts outside the CDR3, is DGGITQSPKYLFRKEGQNVTLSCEQNLNHDAMYWYRQDPGQGLRLIYYSQIVNDFQKGDIAEGYSVSREKKESFPLTVTSAQKNPTAFYLCASRDQGAMMNTEAFFGQGTRLTVV.

V usage is TRBV5-1 and J usage is TRBJ1-4, with a possible D match to TRBD1 (6 bases). Germline lookup yields CDR1 SGHRS and CDR2 YFSETQ. This CDR3 is 14 amino acids long. The V end was cut by 2 bases, the J end by 4 bases, with 9 bases between. CDR3 region: CASSLGQLNEKLFF. CDR3 bases: TGCGCCAGCAGCTTAGGACAGCTTAATGAAAAACTGTTTTTT.

CDR3 nucleotides: TGTGCCTGGCAGAGACAGGGTACCGCTTTCTTT. Translation: CAWQRQGTAFF. The rearrangement uses TRBV30 and TRBJ1-1, with TRBD1 matching 7 bases. The trim removed 5 bases at V and 11 bases at J, leaving 8 bases unmatched. This CDR3 is 11 amino acids long. Germline V lookup: CDR1 GTSNPN, CDR2 SVGIG (reference sequence).

The chain uses TRBV10-3 and TRBJ1-2, with 9 positions matching TRBD1. V shed 5 bases, J shed 6 bases, and the junction held 10 bases outside the gene matches. CDR3 length equals 15 residues. Germline-derived CDR1 and CDR2 are ENHRY and SYGVKD. CDR3: CAISTGGDPENGYTF. In nucleotides, the CDR3 is TGTGCCATCAGTACAGGGGGCGATCCTGAGAATGGCTACACCTTC.

The V gene is TRBV4-2, the J gene TRBJ2-7; unclear D gene. Trimming stripped 0 bases from V and 3 bases from J, with 15 bases between. Germline loops: CDR1 LGHNA, CDR2 YNFKEQ. The CDR3 consists of 16 residues. The CDR3 coding sequence is TGTGCCAGCAGCCAAGACCCCGGAGCCTCCTACTACGAGCAGTACTTC. Its translation: CASSQDPGASYYEQYF.

The chain recombines TRBV27 with TRBJ1-6; no reliable D call. The CDR3 consists of 14 residues. CDR1 and CDR2 from the germline V gene are MNHEY and SMNVEV (reference sequence). V lost 7 bases to trimming and J lost 3 bases, with 10 bases between them. The CDR3 spells CASKADYYNSPLHF. The CDR3 DNA reads TGTGCCAGCAAGGCGGATTACTATAATTCACCCCTCCACTTT.

The V call is TRBV6-5, the J call TRBJ1-5; D not resolved. V lost 5 bases, J lost 0 bases, and 8 bases lay in between. The CDR3 spans 14 residues. Germline lookup yields CDR1 MNHEY and CDR2 SVGAGI. The CDR3 region is CASSQLDSNQPQHF. CDR3 bases: TGTGCCAGCAGTCAGCTAGATAGCAATCAGCCCCAGCATTTT.

CDR3 loop: CASSEKLAGVEQYF. Here the CDR3 DNA reads TGTGCCAGCAGTGAAAAGCTAGCGGGAGTCGAGCAGTACTTC. J is TRBJ2-7 and V is TRBV2; 10 nucleotides line up with TRBD2. The trim removed 2 bases at V and 6 bases at J, leaving 4 bases unmatched. The length of the CDR3 is 14 residues. Germline values: CDR1 SNHLY, CDR2 FYNNEI.

The V gene is TRBV27, the J gene TRBJ2-1; 8 nucleotides match TRBD2. The CDR3 runs 14 residues. V dropped 5 bases and J dropped 5; count of bases not matched to a gene: 5. From germline, CDR1 is MNHEY and CDR2 SMNVEV (reference sequence). CDR3 residues: CASSPGTRDNEQFF. CDR3 sequence (DNA): TGTGCCAGCAGTCCCGGGACTAGGGACAATGAGCAGTTCTTC.

The V call is TRBV6-1, the J call TRBJ2-3; 12 positions match TRBD2. This CDR3 is 15 amino acids long. In germline, CDR1 is MNHNS, CDR2 SASEGT. V trimming: 3 bases; J trimming: 6 bases; junction bases outside the gene matches: 4. Here the CDR3 reads CASSDPSGRGDTQYF. As DNA, the CDR3 is TGTGCCAGCAGTGACCCTAGCGGGAGGGGGGATACGCAGTATTTT.

The chain employs TRBV28 and TRBJ1-5, with D tentatively TRBD1 (6 bases). Deletions cut 2 bases from V and 0 bases from J, with 14 bases between. This CDR3 region has 17 residues. Germline assignment: CDR1 MDHEN and CDR2 SYDVKM. Here the CDR3 DNA reads TGTGCCAGCAGTTTAGGGACCGGGACACCTAGCAATCAGCCCCAGCATTTT. Translation gives CASSLGTGTPSNQPQHF.

V gene TRBV28 combines with J gene TRBJ2-1, with D possibly matching TRBD2 (6 bases). The germline gives CDR1 MDHEN, CDR2 SYDVKM. The CDR3 covers 10 residues. The V and J ends lost 10 bases and 8 bases respectively, with 9 bases between them. CDR3 sequence (DNA): TGTGCCACGGGGGTTGATGAGCAGTTCTTC. Amino acids: CATGVDEQFF.

This CDR3 reads CASSQTGLGSTGELFF. The CDR3 DNA reads TGTGCCAGCAGCCAAACCGGACTAGGAAGCACCGGGGAGCTGTTTTTT. The chain uses TRBV4-2 and TRBJ2-2; 7 nucleotides match TRBD2. The V gene's germline CDR1 is LGHNA and CDR2 YNFKEQ. The trim removed 2 bases at V and 4 bases at J, leaving 7 bases unmatched. The CDR3 spans 16 residues.

This clone was seen only once. This chain connects TRBV4-2 to TRBJ2-7, with 8 bases matching TRBD2. V dropped 0 bases and J dropped 2; count of bases not matched to a gene: 15. CDR1 and CDR2 from the germline V gene are LGHNA and YNFKEQ. This CDR3 has 19 amino acids. CDR3 coding DNA: TGTGCCAGCAGCCAAGAATCGGGGGGGGCCCGAGCCTCCCCCTACGAGCAGTACTTC. Translated: CASSQESGGARASPYEQYF.

J is TRBJ2-2 and V is TRBV19; 9 bases match TRBD1. Germline V CDR1 and CDR2: LNHDA, SQIVND (reference sequence). Trimming at V came to 5 bases and at J to 4 bases, leaving 8 bases not matched to a gene. This CDR3 is built from 16 residues. In DNA form, the CDR3 reads TGTGCCAGTAGTCCGACAGGGGGGCTCCTCACCGGGGAGCTGTTTTTT. Its protein is CASSPTGGLLTGELFF.

The V gene is TRBV3-1 (or the pseudogene TRBV3-2), the J gene TRBJ1-4; a weak D match, TRBD1 (5 bases). CDR3 length equals 14 residues. Trimming cost V 5 bases and J 7 bases, with 14 bases left between them. Germline lookup yields CDR1 LGHDT and CDR2 YNNKEL (reference sequence). The DNA of the CDR3 is TGTGCCAGCAGCGGGACTTTCGGTGGTGAAAAACTGTTTTTT. Translation: CASSGTFGGEKLFF.

This chain uses TRBV10-3 with TRBJ2-5; 10 bases align to TRBD1. CDR1 and CDR2 (germline): ENHRY, SYGVKD. J gave up 4 bases and V 6 bases, and 8 bases lay outside the gene matches. The CDR3 is 15 residues long. The CDR3 region has the DNA TGTGCCATCAGACCGGGACAGGGGAGTGCAGAGACCCAGTACTTC. It encodes CAIRPGQGSAETQYF.

The chain employs TRBV28 and TRBJ1-2, with 7 bases lining up with TRBD1. The trim removed 4 bases at V and 2 bases at J, leaving 4 bases unmatched. CDR1 is MDHEN and CDR2 is SYDVKM in the germline V gene. This CDR3 is 14 amino acids long. The CDR3 reads CASSSGTVNYGYTF. The CDR3 bases are TGTGCCAGCAGTTCCGGGACAGTGAACTATGGCTACACCTTC.

This rearrangement joins TRBV2 to TRBJ2-6; a weak D match, TRBD1 (5 bases). The germline V gene has CDR1 SNHLY and CDR2 FYNNEI. The CDR3 length is 15 residues. V was trimmed by 7 bases and J by 2 bases, leaving 12 bases between them. The CDR3 DNA follows: TGTGCCAGCAAGGCTAGGACAACTGGGGCCAACGTCCTGACTTTC. Translating gives CASKARTTGANVLTF.

The chain joins TRBV18 to TRBJ2-2; D remains unclear. V lost 6 bases, J lost 1 base, and 21 bases lay in between. The germline V gene has CDR1 KGHSH and CDR2 LQKENI. The CDR3 covers 18 residues. CDR3 protein: CASSQRLSLEWNTGELFF. The CDR3 bases are TGTGCCAGCTCCCAAAGGCTTTCCCTGGAGTGGAACACCGGGGAGCTGTTTTTT.

This rearrangement joins TRBV5-8 to TRBJ1-4, with TRBD1 as a possible D gene (5 bases). Per germline, CDR1 SGHTS and CDR2 YDEGEE. CDR3 length: 14 residues. V was clipped by 4 bases and J by 8 bases, with 15 bases between them. CDR3 sequence: CASSLIQGGEKLFF. The CDR3 region has the DNA TGTGCCAGCAGCCTAATTCAGGGTGGCGAAAAACTGTTTTTT.

This clone was seen only once. This sequence joins TRBV19 and TRBJ1-1; tentatively, D is TRBD1 (5 bases). Germline values: CDR1 LNHDA, CDR2 SQIVND (reference sequence). V was cut by 7 bases and J by 1 base, with 16 bases left in between. The CDR3 totals 15 residues. The CDR3 nucleotides are TGTGCCAGTATCCAAAGGGGAGGTGGGAACACTGAAGCTTTCTTT. Translating gives CASIQRGGGNTEAFF.

The rearrangement joins TRBV29-1 to TRBJ2-1; D is unclear. Looked up from germline, CDR1 is SQVTM and CDR2 is ANQGSEA. The CDR3 totals 14 residues. The V gene lost 0 bases and the J gene lost 8 bases, with 14 bases spanning the gap. The CDR3 spells CSVEDRLVADEQFF. In DNA form, the CDR3 reads TGCAGCGTTGAAGATAGGCTAGTCGCCGATGAGCAGTTCTTC.

This chain uses TRBV5-4 with TRBJ2-7; possibly TRBD1 for D (6 bases). CDR1 and CDR2 (germline): SGHNT, YYREEE (reference sequence). The CDR3 length is 14 residues. Trimming removed 1 base at V and 0 bases at J, with 8 bases between. The CDR3 sequence: CASSLTGSSYEQYF. For the CDR3, the DNA is TGTGCCAGCAGCTTGACAGGGTCCTCCTACGAGCAGTACTTC.

The CDR3 nucleotides read TGTGCCAGCAGTCTTACCACGACTGCAGATTCACCCCTCCACTTT. Translation gives CASSLTTTADSPLHF. The chain combines TRBV28 with TRBJ1-6; D is unclear. V was shortened by 5 bases and J by 8 bases, with 16 bases between the two germline ends. CDR3 length: 15 amino acids. Germline values: CDR1 MDHEN, CDR2 SYDVKM.